This paragraph covers one TCR beta chain sequence. It lacks a known antigen. Qualities for individual bases were not recorded, and no much larger clone is one base off. Including the terminal cysteine and phenylalanine, the CDR3 comprises 14 residues. Kept here is only the CDR3 DNA, which spans 42 bases and is read in frame from base 1. As encoded in the germline V gene (reference sequence), CDR1 is LNHDA while CDR2 is SQIVND. V loses 1 base of germline sequence and J loses 12 bases, and the interval between the two ends is 15 bases. This sample stems from a study of Ad26.COV2.S vaccination and SARS-CoV-2 variants (dated by TCRdb to about 2021). As for the study more broadly: Vaccine-arm donors were drawn from COV1001, a multicentre, randomized, double-blind, placebo-controlled phase I-IIa trial of Ad26.COV2.S in healthy adults. Ad26.COV2.S was administered intramuscularly at 5 x 10^10 or 1 x 10^11 viral particles, either as a single shot or as two shots given 56 days apart. Sequencing of the TCRbeta repertoire served to evaluate the specificity and breadth of SARS-CoV-2-reactive T cell receptors following Ad26.COV2.S vaccination. A total of roughly 32 samples were included in the TCR-sequenced set, comprising about 20 Ad26.COV2.S vaccine recipients, 5 placebo recipients and 8 SARS-CoV-2 convalescent individuals. Trial participants were randomized into five groups of five, in which low-dose or high-dose Ad26.COV2.S was given once or twice, or placebo was given on both occasions. Throughout the experiments and outcome assessment, investigators stayed blinded to trial group allocation. Results the study describes overall, beyond this receptor: Higher spike-specific TCR breadth was observed in Ad26.COV2.S recipients than in placebo recipients (P = 0.0014). Comparable non-spike TCR breadth was observed between vaccine and placebo recipients, consistent with only spike being contained in the vaccine. Comparing responses between vaccine doses or regimens was not something the study was powered to do. It was noted by the authors that total T cell responses may have been underestimated by the TCR breadth and depth analyses. After vaccination, substantial breadth of spike-specific CD8+ and CD4+ T cell responses was reported.

The immunoSEQ Assay was used to sequence TCRbeta CDR3 regions. After extraction, genomic DNA underwent amplification by bias-controlled multiplex PCR, followed by high-throughput sequencing. Under the source paper's analysis protocol: Collapsing and filtering of sequences were performed to quantify the absolute abundance of each unique TCRbeta CDR3 region. T cell fraction was estimated by normalizing TCRbeta template counts to usable DNA, which was measured by amplifying reference genes present in all nucleated cells. Repertoire TCRs were annotated as SARS-CoV-2-specific when V gene, CDR3 amino acid sequence and J gene were exactly matched to a known reactive TCR set. The reference SARS-CoV-2 TCR set was obtained from MIRA and was filtered for enrichment in COVID-19-positive ImmuneCODE repertoires, whereby public or cross-reactive TCRs were removed. Drawing on the MIRA antigens, annotated TCRs were analysed further at the level of specific ORF or position within ORF. Breadth was defined as annotated unique rearrangements over total unique productive rearrangements; depth was the summed frequency of those rearrangements. Two-sided Wilcoxon rank-sum tests were applied when comparing TCR breadth between groups. TCRdb took over this immuneACCESS table, retaining in-frame rearrangements with V and J assigned. Such tables are incomplete; in checked studies, under half of the missing clones stem from an unresolved V gene, and the remainder is unexplained. For V, J and clone size, that table is used; D and trimming come from the DNA. Within this sample are more than 300,000 clones, with 86% of them counted one time only. Clones ranked in the top ten supply less than 2% of the sample.

This sample's treatment or condition label indicates: about 20 received Ad26.COV2.S at low or high dose, single or two shots; roughly 5 received placebo; per-sample allocation not given. For vaccine and placebo recipients, repertoires were sequenced using samples collected on day 63 after the first injection. Between 29 July and 7 August 2020, Cohort 1b enrolled 25 adults aged 18-55 years at one site in Boston, USA. Ad26.COV2.S consisted of a replication-incompetent adenovirus type 26 vector by which a prefusion-stabilized SARS-CoV-2 spike protein from the original Wuhan strain was expressed. This TCR derives from a person aged 18 to 65 who received the Ad26.COV2.S COVID-19 vaccine or a placebo. The chain is made from TRBV19 and TRBJ2-2, with the D gene call left open. The sample in question was peripheral blood, obtained in a trial of Ad26.COV2.S vaccine versus placebo. The DNA sequence follows: TGTGCCAGTAGTATAGTTGGCCGCACTGGTAAGCTGTTTTTT. This translates into CASSIVGRTGKLFF.